This T cell receptor (beta chain) was retrieved from a study of CD8 T cells in ankylosing spondylitis. Molecular-barcoded quantitative 5'-RACE produced these TCR beta libraries. One entry per CDR3 protein, called by TCRdb with MiXCR from the 5' RACE reads. The table shows over 200,000 distinct CDR3 sequences, with around 16% occurring only once. V dropped 5 bases and J dropped 4 bases, with 18 bases sitting between them. This CDR3 has 15 residues. CDR1 is SEHNR and CDR2 is FQNEAQ in the germline V gene (reference sequence). For this clonotype: Its antigen is unidentified.

The study's findings and limits: There was a TCR beta motif, made of eight highly homologous variants, that appeared characteristic of ankylosing spondylitis blood.

This sequence was found in a male donor with ankylosing spondylitis. V usage is TRBV7-9 and J usage is TRBJ2-7, with no clear D. Sequencing was done on a sample of blood, either unsorted or a sorted T cell fraction (not recorded which). The CDR3 DNA follows: TGTGCCAGCAGCGGCATTTCGGGCCCCTTTTACGAGCAGTACTTC. Amino acid sequence: CASSGISGPFYEQYF.